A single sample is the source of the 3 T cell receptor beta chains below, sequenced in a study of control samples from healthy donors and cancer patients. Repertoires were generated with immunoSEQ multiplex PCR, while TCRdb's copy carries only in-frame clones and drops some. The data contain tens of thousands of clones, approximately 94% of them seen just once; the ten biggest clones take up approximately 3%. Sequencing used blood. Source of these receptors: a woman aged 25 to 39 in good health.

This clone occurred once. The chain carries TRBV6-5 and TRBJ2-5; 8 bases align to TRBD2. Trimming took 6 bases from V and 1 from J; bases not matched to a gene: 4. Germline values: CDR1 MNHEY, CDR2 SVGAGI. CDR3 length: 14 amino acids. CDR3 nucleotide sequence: TGTGCCAGCAGACCCAGCGGGGGCCAAGAGACCCAGTACTTC. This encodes CASRPSGGQETQYF.

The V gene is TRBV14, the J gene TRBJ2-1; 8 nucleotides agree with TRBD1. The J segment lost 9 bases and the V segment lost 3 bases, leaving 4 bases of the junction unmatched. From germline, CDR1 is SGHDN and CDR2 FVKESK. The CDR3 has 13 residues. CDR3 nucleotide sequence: TGTGCCAGCAGCCAGATACAGGGGGGTGAGCAGTTCTTC. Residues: CASSQIQGGEQFF.

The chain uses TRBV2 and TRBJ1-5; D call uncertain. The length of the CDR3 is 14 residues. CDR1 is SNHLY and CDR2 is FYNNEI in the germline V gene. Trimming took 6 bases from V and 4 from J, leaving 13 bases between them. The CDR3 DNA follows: TGTGCCAGCAGGGGTACCACACAAAATCAGCCCCAGCATTTT. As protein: CASRGTTQNQPQHF.